A selection of T cell receptor beta chains follows, all from one sample in a study of vaccination effects on CD4 cells after COVID-19. TCRdb keeps only in-frame clones here, not all; method: immunoSEQ multiplex PCR. Of approximately 65,000 clones in the sample, roughly 81% were seen once. Antigen specificity for these receptors is unknown. The starting material was CD4+ T cells from PBMCs cultured with HCoV-229E spike peptides, obtained after COVID-19 vaccination. These receptors came from a human donor who received a COVID-19 vaccine. Each CDR3 is given with its conserved first and last residue. The D gene is left open where the match is weak. Size is omitted from some rows. Given values are once, few, many or a class for expanded clones.

j_call,clone_size,d_call,cdr3_length,v_call,cdr3_nt,cdr3_aa
TRBJ1-6,-,-,16,TRBV14,TGTGCCAGCAGCCTCTTCTCCAGGGTCCAAAATTCACCCCTCCACTTT,CASSLFSRVQNSPLHF
TRBJ2-1,once,TRBD2,15,TRBV5-1,TGCGCCAGCAGCTTGGAGCCAGCGGGGGGTACTGAGCAGTTCTTC,CASSLEPAGGTEQFF
TRBJ1-1,-,-,14,TRBV5-1,TGCGCCAGCAGCAAGGGACACCGGAACACTGAAGCTTTCTTT,CASSKGHRNTEAFF
TRBJ2-1,-,-,16,TRBV5-6,TGTGCCAGCAGCTTCGAACGGGGATCACCCTACAATGAGCAGTTCTTC,CASSFERGSPYNEQFF
TRBJ1-5,-,-,12,TRBV30,TGTGCCTGGAGTGAGAGTTATCAGCCCCAGCATTTT,CAWSESYQPQHF
TRBJ2-3,-,-,13,TRBV7-2,TGTGCCAGCAGCTTAGCCAAGATAGATACGCAGTATTTT,CASSLAKIDTQYF
TRBJ1-2,-,TRBD1,14,TRBV3-1/TRBV3-2,TGTGCCAGCAGCCAAGTGGACAGGTACTATGGCTACACCTTC,CASSQVDRYYGYTF
TRBJ2-1,-,-,15,TRBV6-5,TGTGCCAGCAGTTTGGGACGGACTTGGAACAATGAGCAGTTCTTC,CASSLGRTWNNEQFF
TRBJ2-1,-,TRBD2,15,TRBV3-1/TRBV3-2,TGTGCCAGCAGCTCCGGGACTAGCGCGTCCAATGAGCAGTTCTTC,CASSSGTSASNEQFF
TRBJ2-2,few,-,14,TRBV5-1,TGCGCCAGCAGCTGGCCCTTGGACACCGGGGAGCTGTTTTTT,CASSWPLDTGELFF
TRBJ1-6,-,-,16,TRBV5-1,TGCGCCAGCAACCCGGGGGTAACAGGGACTAATTCACCCCTCCACTTT,CASNPGVTGTNSPLHF
TRBJ1-1,-,-,14,TRBV27,TGTGCCAGCAGTTTAGGCGGCGGTCGGACTGAAGCTTTCTTT,CASSLGGGRTEAFF
TRBJ2-1,-,TRBD1,15,TRBV2,TGTGCCAGCAGGCGAGAAACAGGGGGACACAATGAGCAGTTCTTC,CASRRETGGHNEQFF
TRBJ1-4,-,-,14,TRBV2,TGTGCCAGCAGTGACCACAGGGTTAGTGAAAAACTGTTTTTT,CASSDHRVSEKLFF
TRBJ2-3,-,-,16,TRBV6-6,TGTGCCAGCAGAATCAGCAGAGTCGGGGGCACAGATACGCAGTATTTT,CASRISRVGGTDTQYF
TRBJ1-4,-,-,16,TRBV11-1,TGTGCCAGCAGCTTAGGGTCGGCAGCCTTGTCGGAAAAACTGTTTTTT,CASSLGSAALSEKLFF
TRBJ1-1,-,TRBD1,14,TRBV27,TGTGCCAGCAGTTTAACAGGGGCGAACACTGAAGCTTTCTTT,CASSLTGANTEAFF
TRBJ1-1,-,-,14,TRBV14,TGTGCCAGCAGCCAAGGTTCGGGGCCCCCGTTAACTTTCTTT,CASSQGSGPPLTFF
TRBJ1-2,-,-,13,TRBV28,TGTGCCAGCAGCCCGACGCCAGGACGCGGCTACACCTTC,CASSPTPGRGYTF
TRBJ1-1,-,-,15,TRBV28,TGTGCCAGCAGGCCAGCGGGGGGCGGGAACACTGAAGCTTTCTTT,CASRPAGGGNTEAFF
TRBJ2-1,few,TRBD2,15,TRBV5-1,TGCGCCAGCAGCTTGGGCGGGGGGACGATAAATGAGCAGTTCTTC,CASSLGGGTINEQFF
TRBJ1-2,-,TRBD1,16,TRBV7-8,TGTGCCAGCAGCGCATCGGGACAGAGTACTAACTATGGCTACACCTTC,CASSASGQSTNYGYTF
TRBJ1-2,-,TRBD1,13,TRBV7-3,TGTGCCAGCAGCTTGGGACAGGGGTATGGCTACACCTTC,CASSLGQGYGYTF
TRBJ2-2,few,-,13,TRBV7-3,TGTGCCAGCAGCCCCCGCATCACCGGGGAGCTGTTTTTT,CASSPRITGELFF
TRBJ2-2,-,TRBD2,18,TRBV5-1,TGCGCCAGCAGCTTGGAAGCTAGCGGGGGGGCATACACCGGGGAGCTGTTTTTT,CASSLEASGGAYTGELFF
TRBJ2-5,-,-,12,TRBV6-5,TGTGCCACGACGGGGGCTCCGGTTACCCAGTACTTC,CATTGAPVTQYF
TRBJ2-2,few,-,14,TRBV5-1,TGCGCCAGCAGCCCAGGGAAAAACACCGGGGAGCTGTTTTTT,CASSPGKNTGELFF
TRBJ2-3,-,TRBD2,17,TRBV24-1,TGTGCCACCAGTGATACTAGCGGGGGCCCCTCGGCAGATACGCAGTATTTT,CATSDTSGGPSADTQYF
TRBJ1-5,-,-,18,TRBV6-1,TGTGCCAGCAGTGCAGAGGATGTTTCGGGCAGCCTTAATCAGCCCCAGCATTTT,CASSAEDVSGSLNQPQHF
TRBJ2-3,-,TRBD2,15,TRBV6-5,TGTGCCAGCAAGGCAAGCGGGGGGCCCACAGATACGCAGTATTTT,CASKASGGPTDTQYF
TRBJ2-1,-,TRBD2,15,TRBV18,TGTGCCAGCTCACCGCGGGGGAACTCCTACAATGAGCAGTTCTTC,CASSPRGNSYNEQFF
TRBJ1-2,-,TRBD1,15,TRBV10-3,TGTGCCATCAGGGGCTCGACAGGGGAGGGCTATGGCTACACCTTC,CAIRGSTGEGYGYTF
TRBJ1-4,-,-,13,TRBV28,TGTGCCAGCAGTTTCGGCAGTGGTGAAAAACTGTTTTTT,CASSFGSGEKLFF
TRBJ1-2,-,TRBD1,13,TRBV6-4,TGTGCCAGCAGGGATCCAGGGGGCGTTGGCTACACCTTC,CASRDPGGVGYTF
TRBJ1-6,-,-,14,TRBV3-1/TRBV3-2,TGTGCCAGCAGCCGGGGCGGGGATAATTCACCCCTCCACTTT,CASSRGGDNSPLHF
TRBJ1-1,-,TRBD1,17,TRBV19,TGTGCCAGTACAGAAAGGACAGGGTACGAACGAGACACTGAAGCTTTCTTT,CASTERTGYERDTEAFF
TRBJ1-1,-,-,11,TRBV12-3/TRBV12-4,TGTGCCAGCAGATCAAGGACAGAAGCTTTCTTT,CASRSRTEAFF
TRBJ2-5,-,-,13,TRBV5-1,TGCGCCAGCAGCCCCTTATATCAAGAGACCCAGTACTTC,CASSPLYQETQYF
TRBJ2-2,-,-,14,TRBV5-1,TGCGCCAGCAGCTTCGGCGCGAACACCGGGGAGCTGTTTTTT,CASSFGANTGELFF
TRBJ2-4,-,-,14,TRBV2,TGTGCCAGCAGTGAAGTTTCAGGGGCAAACATTCAGTACTTC,CASSEVSGANIQYF
TRBJ1-2,-,TRBD1,14,TRBV5-6,TGTGCCAGCAGCGCAACCGGGACAGGCTATGGCTACACCTTC,CASSATGTGYGYTF
TRBJ2-3,few,-,16,TRBV21-1,TGTGCCAGCAGCAAAGATGGGGGACCGTCCACAGATACGCAGTATTTT,CASSKDGGPSTDTQYF
TRBJ1-1,-,-,16,TRBV6-5,TGTGCCAGCAGTTACTCGGGGGACATCCCGAACACTGAAGCTTTCTTT,CASSYSGDIPNTEAFF
TRBJ1-2,-,-,14,TRBV5-1,TGCGCCAGCAGCTATGCGACGGACCTATATGGCTACACCTTC,CASSYATDLYGYTF
TRBJ1-4,-,TRBD1,14,TRBV5-1,TGCGCCAGCAGCCCGGGGACAGGGAGAGAAAAACTGTTTTTT,CASSPGTGREKLFF
TRBJ2-2,-,-,15,TRBV12-5,TGTGCTAGTGGTTTGGGCCACGGGAACACCGGGGAGCTGTTTTTT,CASGLGHGNTGELFF
TRBJ2-3,-,-,13,TRBV5-1,TGCGCCAGCAGCTTGGTAGGGCCAGATACGCAGTATTTT,CASSLVGPDTQYF
TRBJ2-5,-,-,15,TRBV5-1,TGCGCCAGCAGCTTGGGCTACCTAAGCGAAGAGACCCAGTACTTC,CASSLGYLSEETQYF
TRBJ1-5,-,TRBD1,15,TRBV18,TGTGCCAGCTCAAGCGACAGGGTGAGAAATCAGCCCCAGCATTTT,CASSSDRVRNQPQHF
TRBJ1-5,-,-,15,TRBV2,TGTGCCAGCAGTGAGGAACACGCTATCAATCAGCCCCAGCATTTT,CASSEEHAINQPQHF
TRBJ1-3,-,-,15,TRBV27,TGTGCCAGCAGTTTATCGGGGGGGTGGGCAAACACCATATATTTT,CASSLSGGWANTIYF
TRBJ1-2,-,TRBD1,16,TRBV24-1,TGTGCCACCAGTGATCCTGGACAGGGGGAGATCTATGGCTACACCTTC,CATSDPGQGEIYGYTF
TRBJ2-1,-,-,16,TRBV6-1,TGTGCCAGCAGTGAGAGAGGGGGGAGCTCCTACAATGAGCAGTTCTTC,CASSERGGSSYNEQFF
TRBJ1-5,-,-,15,TRBV9,TGTGCCAGCAGCGTAGGAGGGGAGGAATCGCAGCCCCAGCATTTT,CASSVGGEESQPQHF
TRBJ2-5,-,-,13,TRBV11-3,TGTGCCAGCAGCTTAGATGCCGCGCAGACCCAGTACTTC,CASSLDAAQTQYF
TRBJ1-2,many,-,14,TRBV25-1,TGTGCCAGCAGTGAGGGTGATCGAGGGTCTGGCTACACCTTC,CASSEGDRGSGYTF
TRBJ2-3,-,-,14,TRBV5-8,TGTGCCGCAGGGCCCTTTATAGGCACAGATACGCAGTATTTT,CAAGPFIGTDTQYF